The 8 T cell receptor beta chains below come from one sample, sequenced in a study of blood T cell repertoires in COVID-19 (dated by TCRdb to 2018 to 2021). Receptor amplification or capture employed the immunoSEQ multiplex PCR assay. Entries here come from immuneACCESS through TCRdb and include only in-frame sequences with V and J called. Some clones fail to appear in such tables; in the studies checked, an unresolved V gene covers under half of the shortfall, and the cause of the remainder is unknown. This sample holds hundreds of thousands of clones; about 89% were observed only once. The ten biggest clones cover over 4% of the sample. The sample was peripheral blood. These receptors came from a young woman with acute or convalescent COVID-19.

The chain couples TRBV12-5 to TRBJ2-5, with 14 bases lining up with TRBD2. This CDR3 is 20 amino acids long. CDR1 LGHNT and CDR2 FRNRAP come from the germline V gene. The trim removed 0 bases at V and 4 bases at J, leaving 13 bases unmatched. The CDR3 loop reads CASGLVGLAGGQDSGETQYF. CDR3 bases: TGTGCTAGTGGTTTGGTAGGACTAGCGGGGGGTCAAGATTCGGGAGAGACCCAGTACTTC.

The rearrangement links TRBV5-5 to TRBJ2-1; no clear D gene. Germline CDR1 reads SGHKS; CDR2 reads YYEKEE (reference sequence). The germline V and J ends were trimmed by 0 bases and 9 bases, with 13 bases remaining between them. CDR3 length: 14 amino acids. The CDR3 here is CASSLGLGAIEQFF. Written as DNA, the CDR3 is TGTGCCAGCAGCTTGGGCCTAGGTGCCATTGAGCAGTTCTTC.

The chain employs TRBV13 and TRBJ2-7; the match to TRBD1 covers 7 bases. Germline CDR1 and CDR2: PRHDT and FYEKMQ (reference sequence). The J segment lost 6 bases and the V segment lost 5 bases, leaving 10 bases of the junction unmatched. CDR3 length: 14 amino acids. DNA of the CDR3: TGTGCCAGCAGCACGGGACAGTTACCACGCGAGCAGTACTTC. Its protein product is CASSTGQLPREQYF.

V is TRBV5-1 and J is TRBJ2-3, with D uncertain. The CDR3 is made up of 15 amino acids. Trimming left V 0 bases short and J 1 base short, with 9 bases between. The V gene's germline CDR1 is SGHRS and CDR2 YFSETQ. The CDR3 DNA reads TGCGCCAGCAGCTTGGCCGATGGAGGCACAGATACGCAGTATTTT. It translates to CASSLADGGTDTQYF.

This clone was observed a few times. V usage is TRBV4-1 and J usage is TRBJ2-7, with a possible D match to TRBD1 (5 bases). The V end was cut by 1 base, the J end by 3 bases, with 10 bases between. Germline CDR1 and CDR2: MGHRA and YSYEKL. The CDR3 covers 14 residues. CDR3 residues: CASSQGRVGYEQYF. For the CDR3, the DNA is TGCGCCAGCAGCCAAGGCAGGGTCGGCTACGAGCAGTACTTC.

J is TRBJ1-1 and V is TRBV7-8; D gene unclear. There are 13 residues in the CDR3. V lost 1 base to trimming and J lost 6 bases, with 9 bases between them. The V gene's germline CDR1 is SGHVS and CDR2 FQNEAQ. The DNA of the CDR3 is TGTGCCAGCAGCTTAGAAGCAGGCGCTGAAGCTTTCTTT. It is translated as CASSLEAGAEAFF.

This chain connects TRBV2 to TRBJ1-2; the D is unclear. The CDR3 extends over 14 amino acids. Per the germline V gene, CDR1 is SNHLY and CDR2 is FYNNEI. The V and J ends lost 8 bases and 4 bases respectively, with 17 bases between them. This CDR3 reads CASVLSVLGYGYTF. The CDR3 nucleotides read TGTGCCAGCGTCTTAAGCGTTTTGGGCTATGGCTACACCTTC.

This clone showed up just once. The chain is built from TRBV4-1 and TRBJ1-4; D might be TRBD1 (6 bases). Between the trimmed V and J ends, which lost 4 bases and 0 bases, there was a span of 9 bases. The germline CDR1 and CDR2 sequences are MGHRA and YSYEKL. This CDR3 has 15 amino acids. The CDR3 coding sequence is TGCGCCAGCAGCCTTGGACAGACAACTAATGAAAAACTGTTTTTT. It yields the protein CASSLGQTTNEKLFF.